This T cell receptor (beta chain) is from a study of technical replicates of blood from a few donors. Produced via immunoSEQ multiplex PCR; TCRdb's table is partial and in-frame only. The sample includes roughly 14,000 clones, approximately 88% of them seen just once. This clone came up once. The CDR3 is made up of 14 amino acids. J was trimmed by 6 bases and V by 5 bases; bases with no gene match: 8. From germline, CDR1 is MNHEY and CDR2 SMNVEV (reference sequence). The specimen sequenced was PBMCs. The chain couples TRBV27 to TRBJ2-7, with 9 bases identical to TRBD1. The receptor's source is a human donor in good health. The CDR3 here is CASSAPGQGGEQYF. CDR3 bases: TGTGCCAGCAGTGCGCCGGGACAGGGTGGCGAGCAGTACTTC.